Listed here is a single T cell receptor beta chain. The PCR contained 60 Vbeta and 13 Jbeta primers. Repertoires were generated with immunoSEQ multiplex PCR, while TCRdb's copy carries only in-frame clones and drops some. Seen here are 150,000 to 200,000 clones, over 70% observed once, and the top ten hold over 3%. CDR1 is LNHDA, CDR2 SQIVND, per germline (reference sequence). The CDR3 loop spans 14 amino acids. After removal of 3 bases from V and 7 bases from J, the junction contained 6 bases not matched to a gene. This specimen belongs to a study of cytomegalovirus exposure and HLA in healthy donors.

The chain links TRBV19 to TRBJ2-7, with TRBD1 identical over 10 bases. The sample was PBMCs. The sequence was obtained from a female donor in good health and CMV-seronegative. The CDR3 loop is CASSIGTGVDEQYF. CDR3 in DNA: TGTGCCAGTAGTATCGGGACAGGGGTTGATGAGCAGTACTTC.